This TCR beta chain was identified during a study of T cells after yellow fever vaccination. Each CDR3 protein is one row after TCRdb ran MiXCR on the 5' RACE reads. In the table there are more than 350,000 distinct CDR3 sequences, roughly 12% of which are singletons. The CDR3 covers 15 residues. The chain has TRBV21-1 and TRBJ2-3; TRBD1, the table's D call, was not compared with the DNA. TRBV21-1 is recorded as a pseudogene. Sequencing used PBMCs, obtained on the day of the first yellow fever vaccination. The sequence derives from a young man who received the YFV17D yellow fever vaccine. For the CDR3, the DNA is TGTGCCAGCAGCAGGCTCGGGGGCCGGGGAGATACGCAGTATTTT. The encoded protein is CASSRLGGRGDTQYF.